One and the same sample provided the 19 T cell receptor beta chains below, sequenced in a study of regulatory T cells in long-lasting Graves disease. Indicated time point: newly diagnosed GD, antithyroid drugs for less than 3 months. With RNA extracted from PBMCs as input, the TCR library was made. To make TCR beta libraries, researchers used iRepertoire HTBI primers and Arm-PCR of CDR3 regions. From the multiplex PCR reads, TCRdb called clonotypes with MiXCR, one entry per CDR3 protein. The table shows 580,000 or so distinct CDR3 sequences, with 16% occurring only once. Separately, the same data were catalogued under a study of T cells in Graves' hyperthyroidism and ophthalmopathy.

Sequenced here: peripheral blood mononuclear cells (PBMCs), sampled at new diagnosis, from a patient treated with antithyroid drugs. All receptors derive from a man in his late teens or twenties with Graves disease.

Details on this clonotype: Possible read error: a much larger clone is one base away. The chain is built from TRBV18 and TRBJ2-1; 12 bases agree with TRBD2. Germline CDR1 and CDR2: KGHSH and LQKENI. The CDR3 consists of 16 residues. Here the CDR3 DNA reads TGTGCCAGCTCACCTAGGACTAGCGGGAACCACAATGGGCAGTTCTTC. It encodes CASSPRTSGNHNGQFF.

J is TRBJ2-3 and V is TRBV5-5; tentatively, D is TRBD1 or TRBD2 (6 bases each). This CDR3 has 13 amino acids. The V gene lost 4 bases and the J gene lost 3 bases, with 9 bases spanning the gap. CDR1 is SGHKS and CDR2 is YYEKEE in the germline V gene (reference sequence). CDR3 DNA: TGTGCCAGCAGCCCGGGGGCTACAGATACGCAGTATTTT. Residues: CASSPGATDTQYF.

This clonotype has at least ten counts. V is TRBV30 and J is TRBJ2-7; 9 bases map to TRBD2. J was trimmed by 3 bases and V by 3 bases; bases with no gene match: 6. Germline CDR1 is GTSNPN and CDR2 is SVGIG (reference sequence). This CDR3 has 14 residues. Written as DNA, the CDR3 is TGTGCCTGGAGGACTAGCGGAGCTAACTACGAGCAGTACTTC. Amino acid sequence: CAWRTSGANYEQYF.

The chain joins TRBV20-1 to TRBJ2-2; the D is unclear. The CDR3 has 15 amino acids. Trimming left V 3 bases short and J 5 bases short, with 16 bases between. Germline V gene lookup returns CDR1 DFQATT and CDR2 SNEGSKA (reference sequence). CDR3 protein: CSASLVRRGTGELFF. As DNA, the CDR3 is TGCAGTGCTAGTTTAGTGAGAAGAGGAACCGGGGAGCTGTTTTTT.

This clonotype was recorded at least ten times. CDR3 sequence (DNA): TGTGCCAGCAGCTTACCACGAGAGGAGACCCAGTACTTC. Amino acids: CASSLPREETQYF. The chain joins TRBV11-2 to TRBJ2-5, with D hard to call. The CDR3 runs to 13 residues. The germline V gene has CDR1 SGHAT and CDR2 FQNNGV. Trimming took off 2 bases at V and 5 bases at J, with 9 bases between the two ends.

The V gene is TRBV7-9, the J gene TRBJ2-2; 8 bases map to TRBD1. Germline assignment: CDR1 SEHNR and CDR2 FQNEAQ (reference sequence). The CDR3 extends over 16 amino acids. The J segment lost 6 bases and the V segment lost 1 base, leaving 7 bases of the junction unmatched. The CDR3 region has the DNA TGTGCCAGCAGCTTAGAGGCCAGGGGGCGGGCCGGGGAGCTGTTTTTT. This gives the protein CASSLEARGRAGELFF.

The chain is built from TRBV6-2 or TRBV6-3 and TRBJ2-1; weak D call: TRBD2 (5 bases). Germline CDR1 and CDR2: MNHEY and SVGEGT. The V gene lost 2 bases and the J gene lost 7 bases, with 18 bases spanning the gap. The CDR3 spans 16 residues. CDR3 nucleotide sequence: TGTGCCAGCAGTTACCCGAGGAGGACCGGAAGGAATGAGCAGTTCTTC. Protein product: CASSYPRRTGRNEQFF.

The chain links TRBV4-1 to TRBJ1-3, with 8 bases fitting TRBD1. V shed 5 bases, J shed 0 bases, and the junction held 15 bases outside the gene matches. Germline assignment: CDR1 MGHRA and CDR2 YSYEKL. There are 19 residues in the CDR3. Here the CDR3 reads CASSYRQGRTSSSGNTIYF. The DNA of the CDR3 is TGCGCCAGCAGCTATAGACAGGGGCGTACTTCGAGCTCTGGAAACACCATATATTTT.

This clonotype showed up many times. The chain has TRBV20-1 and TRBJ2-1, with TRBD1 matching over 8 bases. The CDR3 has 13 residues. CDR1 is DFQATT, CDR2 SNEGSKA, per germline (reference sequence). Here the CDR3 reads CSAHRGSYNEQFF. The CDR3 nucleotides read TGCAGCGCCCACAGGGGGTCCTACAATGAGCAGTTCTTC.

This clonotype was observed at least ten times. This chain connects TRBV12-3 or TRBV12-4 to TRBJ1-5; D gene uncertain. V was cut by 4 bases and J by 2 bases, with 9 bases left in between. The CDR3 is 14 residues long. CDR3 in DNA: TGTGCCAGCAGTTCCGGGTCAGGCAATCAGCCCCAGCATTTT. Its protein product is CASSSGSGNQPQHF.

This clonotype showed up many times. CDR3 DNA sequence: TGCAGTGCTTCGGACAGGGGGCGCACCACCGGGGAGCTGTTTTTT. It specifies CSASDRGRTTGELFF. V and J are TRBV20-1 and TRBJ2-2, with 11 positions matching TRBD1. CDR1 and CDR2 (germline): DFQATT, SNEGSKA (reference sequence). The CDR3 runs 15 residues. The V gene end was trimmed by 5 bases and the J gene end by 4 bases; junction bases not matched to a gene: 6.

In the case of this clonotype: At one end, the junction sequence differs from germline, possibly due to a read error. The chain combines TRBV4-1 with TRBJ2-1, with D hard to call. The CDR3 is 14 amino acids. Germline CDR1 and CDR2: MGHRA and YSYEKL. CDR3 protein: CASSQEVAVNEHFF. The CDR3, as DNA: TGCGCCAGCAGCCAAGAGGTGGCGGTGAATGAGCATTTCTTC.

This clonotype has at least ten counts. The chain combines TRBV6-1 with TRBJ1-2; a weak D match, TRBD1 (5 bases). The germline V gene has CDR1 MNHNS and CDR2 SASEGT. The CDR3 extends over 13 amino acids. V lost 4 bases to trimming and J lost 4 bases, with 10 bases between them. The CDR3 loop is CASSARGRYGYTF. For the CDR3, the DNA is TGTGCCAGCAGTGCCCGGGGACGCTATGGCTACACCTTC.

This clonotype occurred many times. The chain uses TRBV18 and TRBJ2-3; D is unclear. V was clipped by 0 bases and J by 1 base, with 5 bases between them. From germline, CDR1 is KGHSH and CDR2 LQKENI. The CDR3 runs 14 residues. The CDR3 loop reads CASSPPEGTDTQYF. The CDR3 nucleotides read TGTGCCAGCTCACCACCTGAGGGCACAGATACGCAGTATTTT. The variable domain in full, completed from reference TRBV18 and TRBJ2-3, reads NAGVMQNPRHLVRRRGQEARLRCSPMKGHSHVYWYRQLPEEGLKFMVYLQKENIIDESGMPKERFSAEFPKEGPSILRIQQVVRGDSAAYFCASSPPEGTDTQYFGPGTRLTVL.

V is TRBV27 and J is TRBJ1-5, with TRBD1 as a possible D gene (6 bases). Trimming removed 2 bases from V and 2 bases from J, with 13 bases in between. This CDR3 has 16 amino acids. CDR1 is MNHEY and CDR2 is SMNVEV in the germline V gene (reference sequence). The CDR3, as DNA: TGTGCCAGCAGTTTAGGGGGCTATTTGGGCAATCAGCCCCAGCATTTT. The encoded protein is CASSLGGYLGNQPQHF.

The chain combines TRBV20-1 with TRBJ1-6; the D gene is possibly TRBD1 (6 bases). The CDR3 runs 16 residues. Trimming took 1 base from V and 7 from J, leaving 17 bases between them. The germline V gene has CDR1 DFQATT and CDR2 SNEGSKA (reference sequence). This chain's CDR3 is CSARGLQGLRNSPLHF. The CDR3, as DNA: TGCAGTGCTAGAGGATTGCAGGGGTTGCGAAATTCACCCCTCCACTTT.

This clonotype was recorded many times. DNA of the CDR3: TGTGCCACCAGCAGAGATCGGGTAGGGCAGAACACTGAAGCTTTCTTT. Translation gives CATSRDRVGQNTEAFF. The chain employs TRBV15 and TRBJ1-1; D not resolved. This CDR3 contains 16 residues. In germline, CDR1 is LNHNV, CDR2 YYDKDF (reference sequence). Trimming removed 0 bases at V and 1 base at J, with 12 bases between. Full variable domain (remainder filled in from reference TRBV15 and TRBJ1-1): DAMVIQNPRYQVTQFGKPVTLSCSQTLNHNVMYWYQQKSSQAPKLLFHYYDKDFNNEADTPDNFQSRRPNTSFCFLDIRSPGLGDTAMYLCATSRDRVGQNTEAFFGQGTRLTVV.

This clonotype was seen more than once but under ten times. The chain employs TRBV6-2 or TRBV6-3 and TRBJ1-4, with TRBD1 matching 7 bases. The V gene's germline CDR1 is MNHEY and CDR2 SVGEGT. CDR3 size: 16 residues. With V trimmed by 6 bases and J by 6 bases, 13 bases remained unmatched. The chain's CDR3 is CASSKNDRELHEKLFF. The DNA for the CDR3 is TGTGCCAGCAGCAAAAACGACAGGGAGTTACATGAAAAACTGTTTTTT.

This chain joins TRBV13 and TRBJ2-5, with a weak D call TRBD2 (5 bases). The V gene's germline CDR1 is PRHDT and CDR2 FYEKMQ (reference sequence). Trimming stripped 2 bases from V and 5 bases from J, with 12 bases between. The CDR3 consists of 14 residues. The CDR3 coding sequence is TGTGCCAGCAGCTTAAGGGAGAGGAGGGAGACCCAGTACTTC. Translated, it gives CASSLRERRETQYF.